This entry lists 18 T cell receptor beta chains sequenced from one sample in a study of CD8 T cells in ankylosing spondylitis. TCRdb re-derived calls from the 5' RACE reads in MiXCR, one entry per CDR3 protein. This table has roughly 160,000 distinct CDR3 sequences, around a tenth appearing once. The source material was blood, either unsorted or a sorted T cell fraction (not recorded which). These TCRs come from a male donor with ankylosing spondylitis or in good health (not recorded which).

The gene calls are TRBV28 and TRBJ2-1; 12 nucleotides agree with TRBD2. This CDR3 spans 17 amino acids. Per the germline V gene, CDR1 is MDHEN and CDR2 is SYDVKM. Losses at the gene ends were 5 bases for V and 4 bases for J; bases not matched to a gene: 9. In DNA form, the CDR3 reads TGTGCCAGCAGTACAGATTCTAGCGGGGGGGGATACAATGAGCAGTTCTTC. This gives the protein CASSTDSSGGGYNEQFF. Looking up the rest from reference TRBV28 and TRBJ2-1 gives the full variable domain: DVKVTQSSRYLVKRTGEKVFLECVQDMDHENMFWYRQDPGLGLRLIYFSYDVKMKEKGDIPEGYSVSREKKERFSLILESASTNQTSMYLCASSTDSSGGGYNEQFFGPGTRLTVL.

The chain is built from TRBV7-2 and TRBJ2-5; 11 positions agree with TRBD2. The V gene's germline CDR1 is SGHTA and CDR2 FQGNSA. The CDR3 is 16 residues long. Germline trimming cut 5 bases from V and 1 base from J; bases unmatched to any gene: 6. In DNA form, the CDR3 reads TGTGCCAGCAGCCGGTCGACTAGCGGGGTCCAAGAGACCCAGTACTTC. It is translated as CASSRSTSGVQETQYF.

There are a few counts of this clonotype. The chain has TRBV6-1 and TRBJ1-6; D gene uncertain. Trimming removed 6 bases at V and 13 bases at J, with 16 bases between. The CDR3 has 13 amino acids. Germline V CDR1 and CDR2: MNHNS, SASEGT. The CDR3 is CASSLHKRDPLHF. In DNA, the CDR3 is TGTGCCAGCAGCCTCCACAAGAGGGATCCCCTCCACTTT.

The table lists this clonotype with a few counts. The rearrangement joins TRBV5-6 to TRBJ2-5, with TRBD2 matching over 11 bases. The CDR3 loop spans 16 amino acids. Germline values: CDR1 SGHDT, CDR2 YYEEEE. The V segment lost 2 bases and the J segment 3 bases; nucleotides outside the gene matches: 6. The CDR3 nucleotides read TGTGCCAGCAGCTTTTATTTGACTAGCGGGAAAGAGACCCAGTACTTC. Its translation: CASSFYLTSGKETQYF.

This clonotype showed up many times. The J gene is TRBJ2-1, the V gene TRBV19, with D uncertain. The germline V and J ends were trimmed by 2 bases and 5 bases, with 16 bases remaining between them. Germline lookup yields CDR1 LNHDA and CDR2 SQIVND (reference sequence). This CDR3 is built from 16 residues. The DNA for the CDR3 is TGTGCCAGTAGTATAAGCCCCCGCCCAGTTAACAATGAGCAGTTCTTC. Protein sequence: CASSISPRPVNNEQFF. Using reference TRBV19 and TRBJ2-1 for the parts outside the CDR3, the full variable domain is DGGITQSPKYLFRKEGQNVTLSCEQNLNHDAMYWYRQDPGQGLRLIYYSQIVNDFQKGDIAEGYSVSREKKESFPLTVTSAQKNPTAFYLCASSISPRPVNNEQFFGPGTRLTVL.

The V call is TRBV5-1, the J call TRBJ2-7, with 7 bases aligning to TRBD2. This CDR3 spans 15 amino acids. Germline CDR1 SGHRS, CDR2 YFSETQ. Trimming cost V 1 base and J 2 bases; bases outside gene matches: 6. In DNA, the CDR3 is TGCGCCAGCAGCTTGAATCGGGGGGAGGCCTACGAGCAGTACTTC. It codes for CASSLNRGEAYEQYF.

The sample holds many counts of this clonotype. V gene TRBV6-2 or TRBV6-3 combines with J gene TRBJ1-2; TRBD1 is a possible D gene (5 bases). The CDR3 spans 17 residues. Per the germline V gene, CDR1 is MNHEY and CDR2 is SVGEGT. Trimming left V 6 bases short and J 4 bases short, with 24 bases between. Written as DNA, the CDR3 is TGTGCCAGCAGCCACCCGGGGACGGGATACCGGGGCTATGGCTACACCTTC. Its translation: CASSHPGTGYRGYGYTF.

The rearrangement joins TRBV24-1 to TRBJ1-4; 9 bases align to TRBD1. This CDR3 comprises 15 residues. Germline V gene sequence: CDR1 KGHDR, CDR2 SFDVKD. The V gene end was trimmed by 5 bases and the J gene end by 5 bases; junction bases not matched to a gene: 5. The DNA of the CDR3 is TGTGCCACCAGTGGACAGGGGGTTGGAAATGAAAAACTGTTTTTT. Translating gives CATSGQGVGNEKLFF.

Ten or more counts support this clonotype. V gene TRBV29-1 combines with J gene TRBJ2-7, with no clear D. Germline-derived CDR1 and CDR2 are SQVTM and ANQGSEA. V lost 6 bases to trimming and J lost 0 bases, with 12 bases between them. The CDR3 totals 13 residues. CDR3 loop: CSVVPATSYEQYF. The CDR3 coding sequence is TGCAGCGTGGTCCCGGCCACCTCCTACGAGCAGTACTTC.

The genes are TRBV3-1 and TRBJ1-1, with D unresolved. V gave up 4 bases and J gave up 9 bases, with 12 bases separating them. Germline CDR1 LGHDT, CDR2 YNNKEL (reference sequence). This CDR3 is 12 amino acids long. CDR3: CASSRLGGQAFF. CDR3 sequence (DNA): TGTGCCAGCAGCCGGCTTGGCGGACAAGCTTTCTTT.

This clonotype was counted ten times or more. The chain carries TRBV4-3 and TRBJ2-3; the match to TRBD2 covers 8 bases. Germline CDR1 reads LGHNA; CDR2 reads YSLEER. V shed 6 bases, J shed 1 base, and the junction held 3 bases outside the gene matches. The CDR3 has 14 amino acids. Here the CDR3 reads CASRRGGGTDTQYF. As DNA, the CDR3 is TGCGCCAGCAGACGGGGGGGAGGCACAGATACGCAGTATTTT.

This clonotype was counted ten times or more. This sequence joins TRBV7-2 and TRBJ2-3; maybe TRBD2 (6 bases). The CDR3 runs to 16 residues. The germline gives CDR1 SGHTA, CDR2 FQGNSA. V lost 2 bases, J lost 4 bases, and 16 bases lay in between. CDR3 in DNA: TGTGCCAGCAGCTTAATGCCCTTGGGGGGTGCAGATACGCAGTATTTT. Translated: CASSLMPLGGADTQYF. Full variable domain (outside the CDR3, taken from reference TRBV7-2 and TRBJ2-3): GAGVSQSPSNKVTEKGKDVELRCDPISGHTALYWYRQSLGQGLEFLIYFQGNSAPDKSGLPSDRFSAERTGGSVSTLTIQRTQQEDSAVYLCASSLMPLGGADTQYFGPGTRLTVL.

The V call is TRBV11-2, the J call TRBJ2-7; D gene unclear. Germline CDR1 is SGHAT and CDR2 is FQNNGV. With 0 bases removed from V and 2 bases from J, the gap between germline ends came to 17 bases. The CDR3 is 17 residues long. CDR3 DNA: TGTGCCAGCAGCTTAGATCGAGGAATCCAAGGAGCCTACGAGCAGTACTTC. It codes for CASSLDRGIQGAYEQYF.

Details on this clonotype: This may stem from a read error, because a much larger clone lies one nucleotide away. V usage is TRBV3-1 and J usage is TRBJ2-7; D not certain. Germline V gene data show CDR1 as LGHDT and CDR2 as YNNKEL (reference sequence). The CDR3 runs to 13 residues. In nucleotides, the CDR3 is TGTGCCAGCGGCCAAGTCACCCACTACGAGCAGTACTTC. Encoded protein: CASGQVTHYEQYF.

This clonotype occurred a few times. The chain combines TRBV11-2 with TRBJ2-7; D is unclear. Germline V gene sequence: CDR1 SGHAT, CDR2 FQNNGV. Between the trimmed V and J ends, which lost 1 base and 0 bases, there was a span of 10 bases. The CDR3 is 15 amino acids. The CDR3 DNA is TGTGCCAGCAGCTTAGGCCCAGAGAGCTCCTACGAGCAGTACTTC. It specifies CASSLGPESSYEQYF.

This clonotype was observed at least ten times. The V call is TRBV29-1, the J call TRBJ2-1; D may match TRBD1 or TRBD2 (5 bases each). This CDR3 is 12 amino acids long. Germline CDR1 is SQVTM and CDR2 is ANQGSEA. Trimming took 3 bases from V and 6 from J, leaving 9 bases between them. CDR3 loop: CSVDGGGNEQFF. In DNA, the CDR3 is TGCAGCGTTGATGGTGGGGGCAATGAGCAGTTCTTC.

This clonotype was detected ten times or more. CDR3 loop: CASSKGQSLRTGELFF. DNA of the CDR3: TGCGCCAGCAGCAAAGGACAGTCTTTGAGGACCGGGGAGCTGTTTTTT. The V call is TRBV5-1, the J call TRBJ2-2; tentatively, D is TRBD1 (6 bases). The germline CDR1 and CDR2 sequences are SGHRS and YFSETQ. The V end was cut by 4 bases, the J end by 5 bases, with 18 bases between. The CDR3 length is 16 residues.

In its sample, this clonotype was seen many times. V usage is TRBV6-6 and J usage is TRBJ1-1, with no clear D. The CDR3 totals 12 residues. V dropped 2 bases and J dropped 12 bases, with 13 bases sitting between them. In germline, CDR1 is MNHNY, CDR2 SVGAGI (reference sequence). DNA for the CDR3: TGTGCCAGCAGTTACCCCGAGGGAGTCTCTTTCTTT. It encodes CASSYPEGVSFF.